There are a few counts of the clone carrying this T cell receptor (beta chain). Its matching antigen is unknown. Other DNA sequences from this sample encode an identical CDR3 as well. Per the authors' pipeline: Differences in CDR3 between clinicopathological groups were drawn on to build a classifier intended to discriminate distant-metastatic papillary thyroid cancer patients. TCRdb re-called clones via MiXCR from the PCR reads. TCRdb, not the original authors, processed these V and J calls. The sample contains some 25,000 clones, 15% to 20% of which appear only once. V lost 5 bases to trimming and J lost 5 bases; unmatched junction nucleotides: 13. Germline V gene lookup returns CDR1 MDHEN and CDR2 SYDVKM. The CDR3 spans 16 residues. All patients were treatment-naive before thyroid surgery. The sample comes from a study of metastatic and nonmetastatic thyroid tumors. Study-wide background: Patients with malignant and benign thyroid disease provided blood and tumor or nodule tissue, whose repertoires were compared.

The study, taken as a whole, reports: Benign nodules were reported to have significantly lower TCR beta diversity than malignant thyroid tumors, in blood and tumor.

This rearrangement joins TRBV28 to TRBJ2-5; 8 bases agree with TRBD2. The clonotype was recovered from a male donor with papillary thyroid cancer or a benign thyroid nodule (not recorded which). Some clones in this sample may be carry-over from other donors' samples. Sequenced: blood. CDR3 nucleotide sequence: TGTGCCAGCAGTGAGATAAGCGGGAGACGCGCTGAGACCCAGTACTTC. Protein sequence: CASSEISGRRAETQYF. Supplemented by reference TRBV28 and TRBJ2-5, the full variable domain reads DVKVTQSSRYLVKRTGEKVFLECVQDMDHENMFWYRQDPGLGLRLIYFSYDVKMKEKGDIPEGYSVSREKKERFSLILESASTNQTSMYLCASSEISGRRAETQYFGPGTRLLVL.